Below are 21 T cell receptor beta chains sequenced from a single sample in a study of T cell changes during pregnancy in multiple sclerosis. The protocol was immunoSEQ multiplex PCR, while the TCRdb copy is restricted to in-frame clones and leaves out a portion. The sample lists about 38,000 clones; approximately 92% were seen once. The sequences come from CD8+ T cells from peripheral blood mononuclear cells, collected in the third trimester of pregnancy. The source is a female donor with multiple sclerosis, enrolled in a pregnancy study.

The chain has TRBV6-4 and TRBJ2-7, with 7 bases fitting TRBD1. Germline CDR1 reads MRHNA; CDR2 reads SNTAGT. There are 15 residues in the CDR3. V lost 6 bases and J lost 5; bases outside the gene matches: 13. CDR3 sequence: CASSSAQGDRDEQYF. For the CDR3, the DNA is TGTGCCAGCAGCTCAGCCCAGGGGGATCGGGACGAGCAGTACTTC.

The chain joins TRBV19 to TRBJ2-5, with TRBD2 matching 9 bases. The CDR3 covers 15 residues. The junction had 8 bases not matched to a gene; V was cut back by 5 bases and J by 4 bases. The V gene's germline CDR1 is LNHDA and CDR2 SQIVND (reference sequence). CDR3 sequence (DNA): TGTGCCAGTAGTCCAGAAGCGGGAGGACCAGAGACCCAGTACTTC. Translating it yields CASSPEAGGPETQYF.

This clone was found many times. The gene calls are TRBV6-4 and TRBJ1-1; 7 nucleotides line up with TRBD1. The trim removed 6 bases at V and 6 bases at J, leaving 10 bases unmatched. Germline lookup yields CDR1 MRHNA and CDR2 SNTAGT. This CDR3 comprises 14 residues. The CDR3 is CASRRQGHTSEAFF. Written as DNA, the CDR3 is TGTGCCAGCAGAAGACAGGGACACACTTCTGAAGCTTTCTTT.

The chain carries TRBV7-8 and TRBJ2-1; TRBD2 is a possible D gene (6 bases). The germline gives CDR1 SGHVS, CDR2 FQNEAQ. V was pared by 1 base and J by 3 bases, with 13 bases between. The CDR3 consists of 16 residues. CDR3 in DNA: TGTGCCAGCAGCTTAGGGACGGGAGCAGGCTACAATGAGCAGTTCTTC. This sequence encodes CASSLGTGAGYNEQFF. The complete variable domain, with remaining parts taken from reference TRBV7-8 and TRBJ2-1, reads GAGVSQSPRYKVAKRGQDVALRCDPISGHVSLFWYQQALGQGPEFLTYFQNEAQLDKSGLPSDRFFAERPEGSVSTLKIQRTQQEDSAVYLCASSLGTGAGYNEQFFGPGTRLTVL.

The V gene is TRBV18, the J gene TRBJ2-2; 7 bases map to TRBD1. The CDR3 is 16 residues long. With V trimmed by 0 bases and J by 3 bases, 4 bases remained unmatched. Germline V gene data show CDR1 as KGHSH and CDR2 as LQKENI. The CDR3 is CASSPPGGSDTGELFF. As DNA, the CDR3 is TGTGCCAGCTCACCACCAGGGGGCAGCGACACCGGGGAGCTGTTTTTT.

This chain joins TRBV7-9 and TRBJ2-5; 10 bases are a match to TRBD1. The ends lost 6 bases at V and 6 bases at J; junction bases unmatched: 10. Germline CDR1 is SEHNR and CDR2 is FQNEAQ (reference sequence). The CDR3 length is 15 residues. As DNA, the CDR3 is TGTGCCAGCAGTAAGACAGGGGGCGCGAAAAAGACCCAGTACTTC. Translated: CASSKTGGAKKTQYF.

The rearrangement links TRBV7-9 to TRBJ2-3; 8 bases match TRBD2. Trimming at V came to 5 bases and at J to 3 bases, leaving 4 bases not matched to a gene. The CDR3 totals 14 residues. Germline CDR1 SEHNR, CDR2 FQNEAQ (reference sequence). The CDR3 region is CASSRTGGTDTQYF. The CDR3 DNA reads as TGTGCCAGCAGCCGGACGGGAGGGACAGATACGCAGTATTTT.

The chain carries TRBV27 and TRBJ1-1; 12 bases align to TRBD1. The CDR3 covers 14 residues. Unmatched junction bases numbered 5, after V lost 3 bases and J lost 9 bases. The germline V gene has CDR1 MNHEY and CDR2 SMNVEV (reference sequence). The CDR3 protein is CASSLGQGAQKAFF. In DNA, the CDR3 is TGTGCCAGCAGTTTGGGACAGGGGGCGCAGAAAGCTTTCTTT.

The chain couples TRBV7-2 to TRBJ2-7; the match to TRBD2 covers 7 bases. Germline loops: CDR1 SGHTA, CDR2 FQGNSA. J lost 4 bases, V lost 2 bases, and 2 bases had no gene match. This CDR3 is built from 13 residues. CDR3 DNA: TGTGCCAGCAGCTTACTAGCGGATTACGAGCAGTACTTC. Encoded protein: CASSLLADYEQYF.

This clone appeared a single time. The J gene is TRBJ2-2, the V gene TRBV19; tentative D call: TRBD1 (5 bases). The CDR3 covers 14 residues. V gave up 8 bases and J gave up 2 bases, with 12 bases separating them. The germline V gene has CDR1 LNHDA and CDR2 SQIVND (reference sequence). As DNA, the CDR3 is TGTGCCAGTGGTCGCGACAGTAACACCGGGGAGCTGTTTTTT. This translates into CASGRDSNTGELFF.

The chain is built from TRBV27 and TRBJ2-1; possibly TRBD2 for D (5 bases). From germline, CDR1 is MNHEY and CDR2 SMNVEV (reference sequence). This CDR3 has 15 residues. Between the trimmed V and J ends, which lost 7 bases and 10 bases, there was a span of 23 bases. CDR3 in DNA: TGTGCCAGCACAATAAGACTATTCGGAGATGGAGAGCAGTTCTTC. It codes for CASTIRLFGDGEQFF.

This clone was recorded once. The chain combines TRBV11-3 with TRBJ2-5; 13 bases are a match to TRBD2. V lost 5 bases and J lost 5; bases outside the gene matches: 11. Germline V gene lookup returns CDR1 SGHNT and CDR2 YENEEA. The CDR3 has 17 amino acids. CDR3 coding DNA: TGTGCCAGCAGCCCCATAGGGACTAGCGGGATGTGGGAGACCCAGTACTTC. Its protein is CASSPIGTSGMWETQYF.

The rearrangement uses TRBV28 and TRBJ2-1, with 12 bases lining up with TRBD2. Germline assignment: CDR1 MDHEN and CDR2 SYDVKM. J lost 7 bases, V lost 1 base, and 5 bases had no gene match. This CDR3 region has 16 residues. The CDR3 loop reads CASSLSPSGRENEQFF. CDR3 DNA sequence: TGTGCCAGCAGTTTATCACCTAGCGGGAGGGAGAATGAGCAGTTCTTC.

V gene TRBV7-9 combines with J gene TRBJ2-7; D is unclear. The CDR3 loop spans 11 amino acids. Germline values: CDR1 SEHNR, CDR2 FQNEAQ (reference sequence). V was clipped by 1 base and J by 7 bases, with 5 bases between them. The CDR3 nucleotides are TGTGCCAGCAGCTTAGGGGCGGAGCAGTACTTC. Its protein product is CASSLGAEQYF.

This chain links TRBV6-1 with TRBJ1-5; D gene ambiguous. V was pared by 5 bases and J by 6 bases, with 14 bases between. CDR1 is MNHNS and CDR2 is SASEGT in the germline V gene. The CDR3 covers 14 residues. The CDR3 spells CASSRRSTSQPQHF. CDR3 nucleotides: TGTGCCAGCAGTAGGCGCTCTACTAGTCAGCCCCAGCATTTT.

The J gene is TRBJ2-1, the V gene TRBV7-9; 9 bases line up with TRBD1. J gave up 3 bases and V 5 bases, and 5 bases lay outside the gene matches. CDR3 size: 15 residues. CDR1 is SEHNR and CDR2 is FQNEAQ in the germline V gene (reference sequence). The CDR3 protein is CASSDRDRVYNEQFF. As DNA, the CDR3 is TGTGCCAGCAGCGACCGGGACAGGGTCTACAATGAGCAGTTCTTC.

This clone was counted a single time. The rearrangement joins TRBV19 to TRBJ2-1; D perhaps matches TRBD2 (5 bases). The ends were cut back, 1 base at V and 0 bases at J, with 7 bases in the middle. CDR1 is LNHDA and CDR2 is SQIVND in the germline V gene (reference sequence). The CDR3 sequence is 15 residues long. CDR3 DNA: TGTGCCAGTAGTATAGTGACTACCTCCTACAATGAGCAGTTCTTC. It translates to CASSIVTTSYNEQFF.

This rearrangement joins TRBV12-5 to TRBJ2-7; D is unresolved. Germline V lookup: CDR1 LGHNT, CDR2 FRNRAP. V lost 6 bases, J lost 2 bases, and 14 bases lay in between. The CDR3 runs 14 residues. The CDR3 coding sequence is TGTGCTAGTGGCCGAATACAAGGAGCCTACGAGCAGTACTTC. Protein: CASGRIQGAYEQYF.

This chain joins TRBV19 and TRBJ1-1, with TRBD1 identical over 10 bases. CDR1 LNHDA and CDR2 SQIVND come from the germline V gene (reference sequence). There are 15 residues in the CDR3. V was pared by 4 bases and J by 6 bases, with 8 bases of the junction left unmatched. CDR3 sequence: CASSRGQGLVPEAFF. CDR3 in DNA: TGTGCCAGTAGTAGGGGACAGGGGCTCGTCCCTGAAGCTTTCTTT. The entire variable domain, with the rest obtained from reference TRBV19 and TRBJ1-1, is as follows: DGGITQSPKYLFRKEGQNVTLSCEQNLNHDAMYWYRQDPGQGLRLIYYSQIVNDFQKGDIAEGYSVSREKKESFPLTVTSAQKNPTAFYLCASSRGQGLVPEAFFGQGTRLTVV.

CDR3 region: CASSIPPTGSSYNEQFF. As DNA, the CDR3 is TGTGCCAGTAGTATTCCTCCGACGGGAAGCTCCTACAATGAGCAGTTCTTC. The rearrangement uses TRBV19 and TRBJ2-1; TRBD2 might be the D (5 bases). V was cut by 3 bases and J by 0 bases, with 15 bases left in between. The germline V gene has CDR1 LNHDA and CDR2 SQIVND (reference sequence). The CDR3 sequence is 17 residues long.

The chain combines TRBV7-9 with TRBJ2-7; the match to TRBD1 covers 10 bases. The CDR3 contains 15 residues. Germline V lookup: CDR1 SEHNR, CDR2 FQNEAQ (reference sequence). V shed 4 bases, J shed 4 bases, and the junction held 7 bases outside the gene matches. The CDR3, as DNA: TGTGCCAGCAGCTCCCGACAGGGGGCAACGTACGAGCAGTACTTC. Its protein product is CASSSRQGATYEQYF. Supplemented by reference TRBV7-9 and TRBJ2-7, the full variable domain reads DTGVSQNPRHKITKRGQNVTFRCDPISEHNRLYWYRQTLGQGPEFLTYFQNEAQLEKSRLLSDRFSAERPKGSFSTLEIQRTEQGDSAMYLCASSSRQGATYEQYFGPGTRLTVT.